This TCR beta chain was identified in a study of T cells in localized non-small cell lung cancer. Study conclusions and caveats: Uninvolved adjacent lung, not tumor, had the highest T cell clonality. Median detection of top 100 tumor clones in adjacent lung was approximately 50 clones.

The germline CDR1 and CDR2 sequences are MNHEY and SMNVEV (reference sequence). The CDR3 has 16 amino acids. Trimming pared 7 bases from V and 1 base from J, leaving 19 bases between. The protocol was immunoSEQ multiplex PCR, while the TCRdb copy is restricted to in-frame clones and leaves out a portion. There are 50,000 to 75,000 clones in the sample; around 90% occur only once, and roughly a fifth lies in the top ten. Regarding this clone: Its antigen remains unknown.

This chain uses TRBV27 with TRBJ1-1, with TRBD1 as a possible D gene (5 bases). Sequencing was performed on peripheral blood, taken before any cancer treatment. The receptor comes from a man between 40 and 69 years old with stage I squamous cell lung carcinoma. The CDR3 DNA is TGTGCCAGCACCCCTTTTGCCGACAGCGAGAACACTGAAGCTTTCTTT. Its translation is CASTPFADSENTEAFF.